The clone carrying this T cell receptor (beta chain) was found a few times. Measured with immunoSEQ multiplex PCR; TCRdb has only the in-frame clones, and not every one. Among approximately 270,000 clones listed, about 90% were seen once. These data belong to a study of blood T cell repertoires in COVID-19. Study-level background: The cDNA or gDNA used as material had been derived from T cells, B-cell-depleted T cells, or PBMCs.

Germline-derived CDR1 and CDR2 are MDHEN and SYDVKM. CDR3 length: 18 residues. Trimming at V came to 5 bases and at J to 1 base, leaving 13 bases not matched to a gene. The TCR comes from a man of 80 years or more with acute or convalescent COVID-19. The sequencing input was peripheral blood. The chain couples TRBV28 to TRBJ1-3; 8 bases are a match to TRBD1. As DNA, the CDR3 is TGTGCCAGCAGTCATCAATTTAGACAGGGGTCTTCTGGAAACACCATATATTTT. It encodes CASSHQFRQGSSGNTIYF.